This T cell receptor (beta chain) came from a study of T cells in Graves' hyperthyroidism and ophthalmopathy. RNA transcripts gave rise to amplified TCR beta CDR3 regions. A first-round RT-PCR of the TCR CDR3 used the HTBI primer set. TCRdb used MiXCR to reprocess the multiplex PCR reads, holding one entry per CDR3 protein. The sample consists of about 250,000 distinct CDR3 sequences, over 20% of them appearing once. V dropped 2 bases and J dropped 7; count of bases not matched to a gene: 6. Germline V gives CDR1 MNHEY, CDR2 SMNVEV (reference sequence). The CDR3 length is 15 residues. Sequenced sample: blood. This chain links TRBV27 with TRBJ1-1, with 11 positions matching TRBD1. The TCR was taken from a man younger than 45 with Graves' ophthalmopathy. The CDR3 sequence is CASSLGGQGVLEAFF. As DNA, the CDR3 is TGTGCCAGCAGTTTAGGGGGACAGGGGGTACTTGAAGCTTTCTTT.